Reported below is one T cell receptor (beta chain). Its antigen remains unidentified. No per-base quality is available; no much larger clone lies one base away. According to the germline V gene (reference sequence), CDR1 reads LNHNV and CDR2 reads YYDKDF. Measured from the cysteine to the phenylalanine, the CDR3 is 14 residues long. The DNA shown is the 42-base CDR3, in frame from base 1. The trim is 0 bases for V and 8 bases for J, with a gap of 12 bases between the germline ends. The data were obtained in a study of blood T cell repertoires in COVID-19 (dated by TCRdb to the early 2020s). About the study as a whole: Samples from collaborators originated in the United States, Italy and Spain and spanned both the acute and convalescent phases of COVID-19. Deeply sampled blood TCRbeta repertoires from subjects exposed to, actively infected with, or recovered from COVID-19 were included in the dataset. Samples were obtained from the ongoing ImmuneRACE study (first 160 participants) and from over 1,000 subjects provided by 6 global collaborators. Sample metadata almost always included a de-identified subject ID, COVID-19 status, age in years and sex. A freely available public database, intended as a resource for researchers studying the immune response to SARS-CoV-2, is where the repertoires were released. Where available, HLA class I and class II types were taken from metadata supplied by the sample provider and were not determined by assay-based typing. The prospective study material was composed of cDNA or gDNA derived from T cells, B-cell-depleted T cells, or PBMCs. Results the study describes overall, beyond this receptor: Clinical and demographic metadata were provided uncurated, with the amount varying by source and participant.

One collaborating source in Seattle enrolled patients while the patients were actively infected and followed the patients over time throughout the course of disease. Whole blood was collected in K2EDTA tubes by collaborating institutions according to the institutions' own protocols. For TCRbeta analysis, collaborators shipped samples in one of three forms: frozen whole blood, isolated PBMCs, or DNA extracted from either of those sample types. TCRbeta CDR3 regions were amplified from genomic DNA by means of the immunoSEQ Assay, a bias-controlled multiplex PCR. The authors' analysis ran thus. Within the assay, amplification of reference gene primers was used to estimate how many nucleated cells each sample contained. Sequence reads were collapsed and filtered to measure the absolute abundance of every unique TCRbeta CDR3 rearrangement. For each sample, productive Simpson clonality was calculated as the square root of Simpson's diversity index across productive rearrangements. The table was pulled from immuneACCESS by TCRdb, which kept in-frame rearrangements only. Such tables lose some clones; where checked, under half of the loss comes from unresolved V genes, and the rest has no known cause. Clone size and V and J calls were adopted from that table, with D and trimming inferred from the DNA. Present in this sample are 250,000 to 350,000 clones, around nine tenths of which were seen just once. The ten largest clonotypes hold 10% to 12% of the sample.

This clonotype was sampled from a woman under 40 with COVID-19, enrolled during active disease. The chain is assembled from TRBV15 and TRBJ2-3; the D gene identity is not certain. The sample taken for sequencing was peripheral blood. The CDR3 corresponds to CATSRETAERTQYF. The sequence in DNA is TGTGCCACCAGCAGAGAAACAGCCGAACGTACGCAGTATTTT.